These 30 T cell receptor beta chains came from one sample sequenced in a study of radiotherapy plus CTLA-4 blockade in lung cancer. The protocol was immunoSEQ multiplex PCR, while the TCRdb copy is restricted to in-frame clones and leaves out a portion. Here the sample spans about 97,000 clones, approximately 75% being singletons. The sequencing used peripheral blood, collected from a patient treated with radiotherapy plus ipilimumab. These receptors came from a human donor with non-small cell lung cancer who had a partial response to radiotherapy plus ipilimumab. Some clones in this sample may be carry-over from other donors' samples.

This chain joins TRBV11-2 and TRBJ1-1; 7 bases align to TRBD1. CDR1 is SGHAT and CDR2 is FQNNGV in the germline V gene. The CDR3 covers 16 residues. V was pared by 4 bases and J by 1 base, with 9 bases of the junction left unmatched. CDR3 in amino acids: CASSSAPTGANTEAFF. CDR3 coding DNA: TGTGCCAGCAGCTCCGCACCCACAGGGGCGAACACTGAAGCTTTCTTT.

The gene calls are TRBV11-2 and TRBJ2-5; TRBD1 matches at 7 bases. Losses at the gene ends were 6 bases for V and 1 base for J; bases not matched to a gene: 8. The CDR3 loop spans 15 amino acids. CDR1 and CDR2 from the germline V gene are SGHAT and FQNNGV. In nucleotides, the CDR3 is TGTGCCAGCAGTCCCTATAGGGACAGCCAAGAGACCCAGTACTTC. Protein sequence: CASSPYRDSQETQYF. Drawing the rest from reference TRBV11-2 and TRBJ2-5, the complete variable domain is EAGVAQSPRYKIIEKRQSVAFWCNPISGHATLYWYQQILGQGPKLLIQFQNNGVVDDSQLPKDRFSAERLKGVDSTLKIQPAKLEDSAVYLCASSPYRDSQETQYFGPGTRLLVL.

The chain carries TRBV6-1 and TRBJ2-5, with D hard to call. TRBJ2-7 explains the end of the DNA better; the J call may be wrong. The germline V gene encodes CDR1 MNHNS and CDR2 SASEGT. The CDR3 is made up of 12 amino acids. The CDR3 protein is CASSEEYYEQYF. The DNA of the CDR3 is TGTGCCAGCAGTGAAGAATACTACGAGCAGTACTTC.

As regards this clone: The same CDR3 arises from other DNA sequences in this sample as well. The chain carries TRBV7-6 and TRBJ2-3; a weak D match, TRBD1 (6 bases). The CDR3 sequence is 15 residues long. V was trimmed by 1 base and J by 1 base, leaving 9 bases between them. Looked up from germline, CDR1 is SGHVS and CDR2 is FNYEAQ. The CDR3 nucleotides are TGTGCCAGCAGCTTAGGCCGACAGGGCACAGATACGCAGTATTTT. This encodes CASSLGRQGTDTQYF.

The J gene is TRBJ1-3, the V gene TRBV19; D uncertain. Looked up from germline, CDR1 is LNHDA and CDR2 is SQIVND (reference sequence). CDR3 size: 14 residues. Trimming shortened V by 6 bases and J by 1 base, and 10 bases separated the two germline ends. CDR3 nucleotide sequence: TGTGCCAGTAGCAGGCCCGCTTCTGGAAACACCATATATTTT. Protein sequence: CASSRPASGNTIYF.

The chain employs TRBV2 and TRBJ1-2, with a weak D call TRBD1 (5 bases). CDR1 is SNHLY, CDR2 FYNNEI, per germline. Trimming left V 0 bases short and J 7 bases short, with 12 bases between. The length of the CDR3 is 14 residues. For the CDR3, the DNA is TGTGCCAGCAGTGAAGCGGGGGGTGAACGTGGCTACACCTTC. This encodes CASSEAGGERGYTF.

The gene calls are TRBV10-3 and TRBJ2-1; D ambiguous. Germline V gene sequence: CDR1 ENHRY, CDR2 SYGVKD. CDR3 length: 13 amino acids. The germline V and J ends were trimmed by 4 bases and 7 bases, with 11 bases remaining between them. The CDR3 spells CAISAGLRNEQFF. CDR3 bases: TGTGCCATCAGTGCTGGATTGCGGAATGAGCAGTTCTTC.

This chain uses TRBV5-6 with TRBJ2-5, with TRBD1 identical over 11 bases. Germline loops: CDR1 SGHDT, CDR2 YYEEEE. With 3 bases clipped from V and 5 bases from J, the junction kept 6 bases outside the gene matches. The CDR3 spans 15 residues. The DNA of the CDR3 is TGTGCCAGCAGCTATCGGACAGGGGGCGGGGAGACCCAGTACTTC. Translated: CASSYRTGGGETQYF.

V is TRBV19 and J is TRBJ2-6; TRBD1 matches 10 bases. After removal of 10 bases from V and 2 bases from J, the junction contained 5 bases not matched to a gene. The CDR3 has 15 residues. Germline V gives CDR1 LNHDA, CDR2 SQIVND (reference sequence). The CDR3 region is CATRDRGTGANVLTF. In DNA, the CDR3 is TGTGCCACCCGGGACAGGGGTACTGGGGCCAACGTCCTGACTTTC.

Comments on this clone: Germline and junction disagree at one end, which may indicate a read error. The J gene is TRBJ2-7, the V gene TRBV7-9; 7 positions agree with TRBD1. The CDR3 has 15 amino acids. Germline loops: CDR1 SEHNR, CDR2 FQNEAQ (reference sequence). CDR3 DNA sequence: TGTGCCAGCAGCTTATCAGACAGGGCGGGTTACGAGCAGCACTTC. Its protein is CASSLSDRAGYEQHF.

The gene calls are TRBV7-2 and TRBJ1-4, with a weak D call TRBD1 (6 bases). Trimming shortened V by 2 bases and J by 6 bases, and 10 bases separated the two germline ends. The germline V gene encodes CDR1 SGHTA and CDR2 FQGNSA. This CDR3 spans 14 amino acids. The CDR3 loop reads CASSLTGSHEKLFF. The CDR3 DNA reads TGTGCCAGCAGCTTAACAGGGAGCCATGAAAAACTGTTTTTT.

The chain combines TRBV19 with TRBJ2-2, with 7 bases aligning to TRBD1. The CDR3 sequence is 14 residues long. Germline CDR1 and CDR2: LNHDA and SQIVND (reference sequence). V gave up 7 bases and J gave up 4 bases; unmatched junction bases: 6. CDR3 in DNA: TGTGCCAGTACCCCGGGACAGTTCACCGGGGAGCTGTTTTTT. Translation: CASTPGQFTGELFF.

This chain uses TRBV7-2 with TRBJ2-1; perhaps TRBD1 as D (5 bases). Between the trimmed V and J ends, which lost 4 bases and 7 bases, there was a span of 17 bases. The CDR3 sequence is 15 residues long. The germline CDR1 and CDR2 sequences are SGHTA and FQGNSA. The CDR3 DNA reads TGTGCCAGCAGCTGGGGCACTTCGCGAACGAATGAGCAGTTCTTC. As protein: CASSWGTSRTNEQFF. Combining the CDR3 with reference TRBV7-2 and TRBJ2-1 gives the whole variable domain GAGVSQSPSNKVTEKGKDVELRCDPISGHTALYWYRQSLGQGLEFLIYFQGNSAPDKSGLPSDRFSAERTGGSVSTLTIQRTQQEDSAVYLCASSWGTSRTNEQFFGPGTRLTVL.

The V gene is TRBV5-1, the J gene TRBJ2-7; D call uncertain. The CDR3 spans 12 residues. In germline, CDR1 is SGHRS, CDR2 YFSETQ. Between the trimmed V and J ends, which lost 4 bases and 0 bases, there was a span of 5 bases. The CDR3 reads CASSASSYEQYF. CDR3 DNA: TGCGCCAGCAGCGCTAGCTCCTACGAGCAGTACTTC.

This clone has just a few counts. The chain uses TRBV10-3 and TRBJ1-3; D ambiguous. Trimming stripped 4 bases from V and 3 bases from J, with 4 bases between. Germline V lookup: CDR1 ENHRY, CDR2 SYGVKD. This CDR3 is 12 amino acids long. CDR3 sequence reads: CAISGSGNTIYF. Here the CDR3 DNA reads TGTGCCATCAGTGGCAGTGGAAACACCATATATTTT.

The chain recombines TRBV5-4 with TRBJ2-2; 9 bases line up with TRBD2. V lost 1 base and J lost 5; bases outside the gene matches: 9. The CDR3 has 17 residues. The germline V gene encodes CDR1 SGHNT and CDR2 YYREEE (reference sequence). The CDR3, as DNA: TGTGCCAGCAGCTTGTTAGTTTTAGCGGGGGAGACCGGGGAGCTGTTTTTT. It yields the protein CASSLLVLAGETGELFF. Full variable domain (outside the CDR3, taken from reference TRBV5-4 and TRBJ2-2): ETGVTQSPTHLIKTRGQQVTLRCSSQSGHNTVSWYQQALGQGPQFIFQYYREEENGRGNFPPRFSGLQFPNYSSELNVNALELDDSALYLCASSLLVLAGETGELFFGEGSRLTVL.

The chain uses TRBV5-1 and TRBJ1-6, with D perhaps matching TRBD1 (6 bases). Germline V gene lookup returns CDR1 SGHRS and CDR2 YFSETQ. CDR3 length equals 16 residues. V was clipped by 4 bases and J by 6 bases, with 17 bases between them. The CDR3: CASSKGTGSSNSPLHF. The CDR3 DNA is TGCGCCAGCAGCAAAGGTACAGGGAGTAGTAATTCACCCCTCCACTTT.

The chain links TRBV11-3 to TRBJ2-3; the D is unclear. The germline gives CDR1 SGHNT, CDR2 YENEEA. CDR3 length: 13 amino acids. With 2 bases removed from V and 0 bases from J, the gap between germline ends came to 3 bases. CDR3 residues: CASSLPSTDTQYF. CDR3 sequence (DNA): TGTGCCAGCAGCTTACCTAGCACAGATACGCAGTATTTT.

The chain couples TRBV7-3 to TRBJ2-1; D may be TRBD2 (5 bases). The germline V gene has CDR1 SGHTA and CDR2 FQGTGA. Trimming took off 1 base at V and 1 base at J, with 8 bases between the two ends. The CDR3 sequence is 15 residues long. The CDR3 loop is CASSLISGSYNEQFF. The CDR3 DNA reads as TGTGCCAGCAGCTTAATATCGGGGTCCTACAATGAGCAGTTCTTC.

This clone ranks as medium-sized. The rearrangement joins TRBV28 to TRBJ1-1, with 8 bases aligning to TRBD1. V lost 4 bases and J lost 4; bases outside the gene matches: 8. The V gene's germline CDR1 is MDHEN and CDR2 SYDVKM. This CDR3 region has 15 residues. The DNA of the CDR3 is TGTGCCAGCAGTTCGGGACAGGAATACAGCACTGAAGCTTTCTTT. Translating it yields CASSSGQEYSTEAFF.

The CDR3, as DNA: TGCGCCAGCAGGAGTATTTTGAACACTGAAGCTTTCTTT. This encodes CASRSILNTEAFF. The chain employs TRBV5-1 and TRBJ1-1; D not resolved. From germline, CDR1 is SGHRS and CDR2 YFSETQ. This CDR3 comprises 13 residues. V was shortened by 5 bases and J by 0 bases, with 8 bases between the two germline ends.

This chain connects TRBV7-2 to TRBJ2-2; D possibly corresponds to TRBD2 (7 bases). CDR3 size: 16 residues. Trimming stripped 1 base from V and 5 bases from J, with 14 bases between. Germline lookup yields CDR1 SGHTA and CDR2 FQGNSA. The CDR3 here is CASSLGGGRRTGELFF. CDR3 bases: TGTGCCAGCAGCTTAGGGGGGGGGCGCCGTACCGGGGAGCTGTTTTTT.

This clone occurred once. A read error may produce the germline difference seen at one junction end. This chain joins TRBV13 and TRBJ2-3; TRBD2 agrees at 7 bases. The CDR3 has 15 amino acids. Germline assignment: CDR1 PRHDT and CDR2 FYEKMQ (reference sequence). The CDR3 DNA is TGTGTCAGCAGACTAAGCGGGGACTACACAGATACGCAGTATTTT. Residues: CVSRLSGDYTDTQYF. The whole variable domain, remainder taken from reference TRBV13 and TRBJ2-3, is AAGVIQSPRHLIKEKRETATLKCYPIPRHDTVYWYQQGPGQDPQFLISFYEKMQSDKGSIPDRFSAQQFSDYHSELNMSSLELGDSALYFCVSRLSGDYTDTQYFGPGTRLTVL.

The chain uses TRBV19 and TRBJ1-5, with TRBD1 as a possible D gene (5 bases). Germline V gene lookup returns CDR1 LNHDA and CDR2 SQIVND (reference sequence). CDR3 size: 15 residues. The germline V and J ends were trimmed by 1 base and 4 bases, with 11 bases remaining between them. This chain's CDR3 is CASSIAGLQNQPQHF. The CDR3 nucleotides are TGTGCCAGTAGTATAGCAGGGTTACAAAATCAGCCCCAGCATTTT.

The V gene is TRBV7-3, the J gene TRBJ2-7; 9 bases agree with TRBD1. The germline CDR1 and CDR2 sequences are SGHTA and FQGTGA. The CDR3 extends over 17 amino acids. V was clipped by 1 base and J by 4 bases; unmatched bases: 11. CDR3 DNA sequence: TGTGCCAGCAGCTTAAGATATGCGGGACAGGGTTCTTACGAGCAGTACTTC. It encodes CASSLRYAGQGSYEQYF.

The V call is TRBV30, the J call TRBJ1-1, with D uncertain. Trimming left V 0 bases short and J 7 bases short, with 9 bases between. The CDR3 extends over 12 amino acids. Germline CDR1 GTSNPN, CDR2 SVGIG (reference sequence). The CDR3 region has the DNA TGTGCCTGGAGTGTTGGTGGCTTTGAAGCTTTCTTT. This translates into CAWSVGGFEAFF.

This clone was counted between two and nine times. The gene calls are TRBV7-2 and TRBJ1-6, with 9 bases matching TRBD1. The CDR3 contains 15 residues. After removal of 5 bases from V and 6 bases from J, the junction contained 5 bases not matched to a gene. Germline values: CDR1 SGHTA, CDR2 FQGNSA. CDR3 DNA: TGTGCCAGCAGCCTAGGGACAGGGACTAATTCACCCCTCCACTTT. This codes for CASSLGTGTNSPLHF.

The genes are TRBV7-6 and TRBJ2-3, with TRBD2 matching over 11 bases. Germline CDR1 is SGHVS and CDR2 is FNYEAQ. CDR3 length: 16 amino acids. V dropped 4 bases and J dropped 2; count of bases not matched to a gene: 5. This CDR3 reads CASSSGLAGSTDTQYF. CDR3 in DNA: TGTGCCAGCAGCTCAGGACTAGCGGGCTCCACAGATACGCAGTATTTT.

V usage is TRBV6-4 and J usage is TRBJ2-5; TRBD1 agrees at 7 bases. Judging by the DNA end, TRBJ2-7 fits better; the J call may be wrong. The CDR3 is made up of 13 amino acids. Germline CDR1 reads MRHNA; CDR2 reads SNTAGT. The CDR3 region has the DNA TGTGCCAGCAGTCGAAACAGGGGAGACGAGCAGTACTTC. Translated, it gives CASSRNRGDEQYF.

This clone occurred a few times. The CDR3 loop is CARFGGVKLFF. The CDR3 region has the DNA TGTGCCAGATTTGGGGGGGTAAAACTGTTTTTT. The chain combines TRBV19 with TRBJ1-4, with D possibly being TRBD1 (5 bases). V dropped 9 bases and J dropped 10 bases, with 12 bases sitting between them. CDR1 and CDR2 (germline): LNHDA, SQIVND (reference sequence). The CDR3 length is 11 residues.